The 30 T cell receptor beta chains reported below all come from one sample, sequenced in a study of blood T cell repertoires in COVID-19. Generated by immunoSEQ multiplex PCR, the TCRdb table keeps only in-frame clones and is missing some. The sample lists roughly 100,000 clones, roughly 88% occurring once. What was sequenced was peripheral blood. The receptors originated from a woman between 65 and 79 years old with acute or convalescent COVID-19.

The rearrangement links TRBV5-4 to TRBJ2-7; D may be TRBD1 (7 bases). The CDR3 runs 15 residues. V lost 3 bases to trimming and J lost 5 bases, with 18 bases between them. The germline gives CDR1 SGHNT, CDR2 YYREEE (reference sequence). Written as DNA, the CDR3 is TGTGCCAGCAGCTCCGACAGGGACTTAGGGCACGAGCAGTACTTC. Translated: CASSSDRDLGHEQYF.

CDR3 region: CASSLFLAQNNEQFF. Here the CDR3 DNA reads TGTGCCAGCAGCTTATTTCTAGCCCAGAACAATGAGCAGTTCTTC. The chain recombines TRBV5-4 with TRBJ2-1; D possibly corresponds to TRBD2 (5 bases). Trimming took off 2 bases at V and 5 bases at J, with 14 bases between the two ends. The CDR3 has 15 residues. CDR1 SGHNT and CDR2 YYREEE come from the germline V gene (reference sequence).

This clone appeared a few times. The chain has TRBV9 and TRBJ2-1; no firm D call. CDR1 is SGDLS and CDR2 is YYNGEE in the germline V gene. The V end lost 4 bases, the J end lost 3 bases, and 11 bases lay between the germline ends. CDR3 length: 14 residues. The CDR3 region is CASSLNIGYNEQFF. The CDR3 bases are TGTGCCAGCAGCCTAAATATTGGCTACAATGAGCAGTTCTTC.

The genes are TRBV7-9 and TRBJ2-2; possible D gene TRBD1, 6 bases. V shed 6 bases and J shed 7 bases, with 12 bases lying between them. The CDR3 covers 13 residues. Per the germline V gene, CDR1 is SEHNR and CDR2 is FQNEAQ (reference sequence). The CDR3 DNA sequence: TGTGCCAGCAGAAACAGGGTTAACGGGGAGCTGTTTTTT. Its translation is CASRNRVNGELFF.

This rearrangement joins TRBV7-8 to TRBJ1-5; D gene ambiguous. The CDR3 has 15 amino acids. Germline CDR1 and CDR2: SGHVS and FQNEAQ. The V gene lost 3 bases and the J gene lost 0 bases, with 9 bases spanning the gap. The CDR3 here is CASSLGEDSNQPQHF. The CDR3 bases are TGTGCCAGCAGCTTGGGTGAGGATAGCAATCAGCCCCAGCATTTT.

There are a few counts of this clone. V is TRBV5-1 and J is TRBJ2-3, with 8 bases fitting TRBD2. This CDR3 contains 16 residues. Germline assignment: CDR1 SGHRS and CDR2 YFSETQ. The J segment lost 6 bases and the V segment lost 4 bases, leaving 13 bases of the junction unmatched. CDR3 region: CASSIVAGTSLDTQYF. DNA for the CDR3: TGCGCCAGCAGCATTGTAGCGGGAACCTCCCTTGATACGCAGTATTTT.

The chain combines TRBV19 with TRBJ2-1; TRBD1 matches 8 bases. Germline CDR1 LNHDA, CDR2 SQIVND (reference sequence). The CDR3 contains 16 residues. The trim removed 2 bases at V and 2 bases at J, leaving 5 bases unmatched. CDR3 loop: CASSIFTGGPYNEQFF. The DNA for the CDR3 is TGTGCCAGTAGTATATTCACAGGGGGACCCTACAATGAGCAGTTCTTC.

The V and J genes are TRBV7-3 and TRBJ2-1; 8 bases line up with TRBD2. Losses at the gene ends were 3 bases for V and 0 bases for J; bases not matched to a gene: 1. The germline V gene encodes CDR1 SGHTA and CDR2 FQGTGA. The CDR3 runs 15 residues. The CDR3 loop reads CASSLSGSSYNEQFF. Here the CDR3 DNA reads TGTGCCAGCAGCTTGAGCGGGAGCTCCTACAATGAGCAGTTCTTC. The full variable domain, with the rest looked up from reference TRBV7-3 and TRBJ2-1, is GAGVSQTPSNKVTEKGKYVELRCDPISGHTALYWYRQSLGQGPEFLIYFQGTGAADDSGLPNDRFFAVRPEGSVSTLKIQRTERGDSAVYLCASSLSGSSYNEQFFGPGTRLTVL.

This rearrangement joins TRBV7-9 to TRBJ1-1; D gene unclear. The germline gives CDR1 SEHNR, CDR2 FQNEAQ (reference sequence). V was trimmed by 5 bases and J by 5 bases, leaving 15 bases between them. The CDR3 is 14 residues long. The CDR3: CASSPNNSRTEAFF. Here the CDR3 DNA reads TGTGCCAGCAGCCCCAATAACAGTCGGACTGAAGCTTTCTTT.

CDR3 in amino acids: CASSFVQAEAFF. The CDR3 DNA is TGTGCCAGCAGTTTCGTCCAGGCTGAAGCTTTCTTT. The V gene is TRBV12-3 or TRBV12-4, the J gene TRBJ1-1; no clear D. V was cut by 3 bases and J by 6 bases, with 8 bases left in between. This CDR3 comprises 12 residues.

CDR3 amino acids: CASSYSQGTGELFF. CDR3 coding DNA: TGTGCCAGCAGTTACTCGCAGGGCACCGGGGAGCTGTTTTTT. The V call is TRBV6-5, the J call TRBJ2-2, with D possibly TRBD1 on 5 matching bases. Germline CDR1 and CDR2: MNHEY and SVGAGI. The CDR3 spans 14 residues. Trimming took 0 bases from V and 4 from J, leaving 6 bases between them.

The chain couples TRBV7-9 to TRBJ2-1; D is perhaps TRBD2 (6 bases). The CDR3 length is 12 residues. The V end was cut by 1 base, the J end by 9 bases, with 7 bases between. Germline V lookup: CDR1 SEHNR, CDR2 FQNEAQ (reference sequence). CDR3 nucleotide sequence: TGTGCCAGCAGCTTAGAAGCGGGTGAGCAGTTCTTC. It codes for CASSLEAGEQFF.

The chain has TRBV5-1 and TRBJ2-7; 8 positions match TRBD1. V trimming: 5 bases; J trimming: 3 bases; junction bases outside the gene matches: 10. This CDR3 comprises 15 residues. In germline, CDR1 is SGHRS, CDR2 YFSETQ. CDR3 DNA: TGCGCCAGCAGTTACGGACAGGGAGTCCTCTACGAGCAGTACTTC. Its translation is CASSYGQGVLYEQYF.

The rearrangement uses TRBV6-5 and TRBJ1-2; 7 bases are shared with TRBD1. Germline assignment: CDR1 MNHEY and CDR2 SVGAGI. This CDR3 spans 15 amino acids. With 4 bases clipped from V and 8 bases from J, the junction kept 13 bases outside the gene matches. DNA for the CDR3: TGTGCCAGCAGTTCTACAAACGACAGGGCGGGAGGCTACACCTTC. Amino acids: CASSSTNDRAGGYTF.

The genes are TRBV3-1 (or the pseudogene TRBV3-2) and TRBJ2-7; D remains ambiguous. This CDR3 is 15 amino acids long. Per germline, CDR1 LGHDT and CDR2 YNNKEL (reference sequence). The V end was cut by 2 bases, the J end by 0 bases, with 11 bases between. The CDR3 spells CASSQTPTVSYEQYF. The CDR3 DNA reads TGTGCCAGCAGCCAAACGCCGACTGTCTCCTACGAGCAGTACTTC.

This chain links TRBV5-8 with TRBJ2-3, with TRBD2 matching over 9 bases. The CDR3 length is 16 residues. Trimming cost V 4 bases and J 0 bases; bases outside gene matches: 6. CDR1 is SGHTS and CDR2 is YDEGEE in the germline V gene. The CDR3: CASSLGLAKSTDTQYF. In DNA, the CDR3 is TGTGCCAGCAGCCTCGGACTAGCGAAGAGCACAGATACGCAGTATTTT.

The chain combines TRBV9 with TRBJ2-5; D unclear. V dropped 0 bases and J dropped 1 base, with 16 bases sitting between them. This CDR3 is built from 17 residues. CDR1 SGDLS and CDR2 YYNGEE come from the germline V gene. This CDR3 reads CASSVGSLFWSQETQYF. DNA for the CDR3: TGTGCCAGCAGCGTAGGGAGTCTTTTCTGGTCCCAAGAGACCCAGTACTTC.

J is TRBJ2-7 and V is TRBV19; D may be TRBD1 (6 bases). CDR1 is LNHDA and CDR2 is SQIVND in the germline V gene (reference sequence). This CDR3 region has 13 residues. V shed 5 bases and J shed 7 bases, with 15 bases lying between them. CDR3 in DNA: TGTGCCAGTAGTCCCGGACAGTTTTGGGAGCAGTACTTC. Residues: CASSPGQFWEQYF.

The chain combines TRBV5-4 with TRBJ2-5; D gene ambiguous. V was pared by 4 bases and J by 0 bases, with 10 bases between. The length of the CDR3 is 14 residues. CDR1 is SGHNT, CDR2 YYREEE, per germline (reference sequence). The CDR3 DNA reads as TGTGCCAGCAGCCACAGACAAGACCAAGAGACCCAGTACTTC. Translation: CASSHRQDQETQYF.

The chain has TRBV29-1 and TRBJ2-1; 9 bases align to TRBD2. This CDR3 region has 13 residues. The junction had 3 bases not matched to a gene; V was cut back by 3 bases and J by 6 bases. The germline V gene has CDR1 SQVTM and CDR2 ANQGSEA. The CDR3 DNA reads TGCAGCGTTGAGGCTAGCGGGGCCAATGAGCAGTTCTTC. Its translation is CSVEASGANEQFF.

CDR3 nucleotide sequence: TGCAGCGTCGCCCCGACGGCGGATCAGCCCCAGCATTTT. Its translation is CSVAPTADQPQHF. The rearrangement joins TRBV29-1 to TRBJ1-5; D is unclear. Germline V gives CDR1 SQVTM, CDR2 ANQGSEA. The CDR3 loop spans 13 amino acids. Between the trimmed V and J ends, which lost 6 bases and 5 bases, there was a span of 14 bases.

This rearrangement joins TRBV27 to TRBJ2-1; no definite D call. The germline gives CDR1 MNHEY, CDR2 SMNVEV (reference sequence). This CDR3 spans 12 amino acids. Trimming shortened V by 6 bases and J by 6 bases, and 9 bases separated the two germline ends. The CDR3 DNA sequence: TGTGCCAGCAGGCCAAGAGGCAATGAGCAGTTCTTC. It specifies CASRPRGNEQFF.

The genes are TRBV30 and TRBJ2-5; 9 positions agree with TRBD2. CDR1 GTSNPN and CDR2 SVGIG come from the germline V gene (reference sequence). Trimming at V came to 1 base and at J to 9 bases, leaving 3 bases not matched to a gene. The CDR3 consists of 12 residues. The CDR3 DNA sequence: TGTGCCTGGAGTGATTCTAGCGGGGCCCAGTACTTC. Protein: CAWSDSSGAQYF.

CDR3 region: CASSLYGLISNNEQFF. CDR3 coding DNA: TGCGCCAGCAGCTTGTACGGACTAATATCAAACAATGAGCAGTTCTTC. This sequence joins TRBV5-1 and TRBJ2-1; D is perhaps TRBD2 (6 bases). Trimming shortened V by 1 base and J by 5 bases, and 16 bases separated the two germline ends. This CDR3 region has 16 residues. CDR1 SGHRS and CDR2 YFSETQ come from the germline V gene.

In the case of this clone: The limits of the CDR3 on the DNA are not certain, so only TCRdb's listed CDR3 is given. The CDR3 sequence is CASSPFGVGNQPQHF. The chain uses TRBV21-1 and TRBJ1-5. TRBV21-1 is a pseudogene segment. 15 amino acids form the CDR3, both terminal residues included.

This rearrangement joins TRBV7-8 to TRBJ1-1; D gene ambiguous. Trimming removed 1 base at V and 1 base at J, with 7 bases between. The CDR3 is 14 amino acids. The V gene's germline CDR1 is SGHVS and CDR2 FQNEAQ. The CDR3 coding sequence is TGTGCCAGCAGCTTAGTACCAGGGAACACTGAAGCTTTCTTT. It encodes CASSLVPGNTEAFF.

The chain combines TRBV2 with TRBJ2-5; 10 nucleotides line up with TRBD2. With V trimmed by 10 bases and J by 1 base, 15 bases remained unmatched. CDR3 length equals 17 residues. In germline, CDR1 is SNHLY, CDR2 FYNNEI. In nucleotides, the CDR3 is TGTGCCACCCAAACCCCTAGCGGGAGAGAGGGCCAAGAGACCCAGTACTTC. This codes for CATQTPSGREGQETQYF.

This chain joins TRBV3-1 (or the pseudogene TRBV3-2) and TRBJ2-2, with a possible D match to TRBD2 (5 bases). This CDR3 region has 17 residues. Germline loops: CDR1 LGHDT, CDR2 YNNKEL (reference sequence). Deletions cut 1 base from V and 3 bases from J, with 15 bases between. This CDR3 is CASSQVVRNGDTGELFF. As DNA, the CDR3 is TGTGCCAGCAGCCAAGTTGTCAGGAACGGGGACACCGGGGAGCTGTTTTTT.

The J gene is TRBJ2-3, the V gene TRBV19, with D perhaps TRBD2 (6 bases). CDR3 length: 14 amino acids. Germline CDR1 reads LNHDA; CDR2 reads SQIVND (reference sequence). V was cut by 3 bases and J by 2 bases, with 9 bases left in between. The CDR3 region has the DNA TGTGCCAGTAGTATTGCGGGGCACACAGATACGCAGTATTTT. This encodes CASSIAGHTDTQYF.

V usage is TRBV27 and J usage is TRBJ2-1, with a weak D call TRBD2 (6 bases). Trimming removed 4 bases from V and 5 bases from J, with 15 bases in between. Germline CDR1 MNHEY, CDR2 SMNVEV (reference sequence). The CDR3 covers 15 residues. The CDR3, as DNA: TGTGCCAGCAGTTCGCCGGGGACTTCTAACAATGAGCAGTTCTTC. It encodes CASSSPGTSNNEQFF.